These 15 T cell receptor beta chains were all obtained from the same sample, sequenced in a study of T-cell memory formation after mild COVID-19. TCRdb passed the 5' RACE reads through MiXCR, listing each CDR3 protein once. The table records approximately 340,000 distinct CDR3 sequences, approximately 16% of them present only once. Sequencing used PBMCs or a T cell subset sorted from them (not recorded which). The receptor set was obtained from a young man who had mild COVID-19 (a few samples of this study predate the infection). Cell type and time point are not known.

This clonotype came up a few times. V usage is TRBV29-1 and J usage is TRBJ1-1; 7 bases agree with TRBD1. This CDR3 has 11 residues. Germline CDR1 SQVTM, CDR2 ANQGSEA. Germline trimming cut 4 bases from V and 11 bases from J; bases unmatched to any gene: 7. CDR3 bases: TGCAGCGTTGGACAGGGAAAGGAGGCTTTCTTT. It codes for CSVGQGKEAFF.

This clonotype has more than one count but fewer than ten. This chain uses TRBV2 with TRBJ2-7, with unresolved D. Looked up from germline, CDR1 is SNHLY and CDR2 is FYNNEI. Between the trimmed V and J ends, which lost 4 bases and 2 bases, there was a span of 9 bases. CDR3 length: 13 amino acids. DNA for the CDR3: TGTGCCAGCAGTGGATTAGGGCCCTACGAGCAGTACGTC. Its translation is CASSGLGPYEQYV.

This clonotype was recorded at least ten times. This chain connects TRBV20-1 to TRBJ1-4; no reliable D call. This CDR3 comprises 13 residues. Per the germline V gene, CDR1 is DFQATT and CDR2 is SNEGSKA (reference sequence). Trimming cost V 6 bases and J 8 bases, with 16 bases left between them. The CDR3 protein is CSAGPTLGEKLFF. CDR3 nucleotides: TGCAGTGCAGGCCCGACCCTAGGGGAAAAACTGTTTTTT.

The chain employs TRBV29-1 and TRBJ1-2, with D uncertain. Germline CDR1 SQVTM, CDR2 ANQGSEA. Trimming removed 4 bases from V and 3 bases from J, with 12 bases in between. The length of the CDR3 is 13 residues. CDR3 sequence (DNA): TGCAGCGTTGCTAGTGGGCTTGACTATGGCTACACCTTC. Its protein is CSVASGLDYGYTF.

The chain couples TRBV7-2 to TRBJ2-3, with 12 bases lining up with TRBD1. Germline-derived CDR1 and CDR2 are SGHTA and FQGNSA. The CDR3 extends over 17 amino acids. J was trimmed by 2 bases and V by 0 bases; bases with no gene match: 3. The CDR3 loop reads CASSLAGTGGHTDTQYF. In DNA, the CDR3 is TGTGCCAGCAGCTTAGCCGGGACAGGGGGCCACACAGATACGCAGTATTTT.

This clonotype was seen a few times. J is TRBJ2-1 and V is TRBV29-1, with 11 bases fitting TRBD2. V lost 4 bases to trimming and J lost 9 bases; unmatched junction nucleotides: 2. The V gene's germline CDR1 is SQVTM and CDR2 ANQGSEA. The CDR3 is 12 residues long. DNA for the CDR3: TGCAGCGTTGGACTAGCGGGGAGTGAGCAGTTCTTC. Protein sequence: CSVGLAGSEQFF.

The chain uses TRBV5-1 and TRBJ1-2; D is possibly TRBD1 (5 bases). Germline loops: CDR1 SGHRS, CDR2 YFSETQ. Trimming left V 5 bases short and J 4 bases short, with 12 bases between. This CDR3 region has 13 residues. CDR3 protein: CASRSRDFYGYTF. CDR3 sequence (DNA): TGCGCCAGCAGGTCGCGGGACTTCTATGGCTACACCTTC.

This clonotype has a handful of counts. The chain couples TRBV12-3 or TRBV12-4 to TRBJ2-3, with D maybe TRBD2 (6 bases). V was cut by 3 bases and J by 0 bases, with 13 bases left in between. This CDR3 spans 16 amino acids. The CDR3 DNA sequence: TGTGCCAGCAGTTTTCGTCGAGGGACTAGCACAGATACGCAGTATTTT. It specifies CASSFRRGTSTDTQYF.

This clonotype was observed many times. The chain employs TRBV6-2 or TRBV6-3 and TRBJ1-1; D might be TRBD1 (5 bases). Germline CDR1 reads MNHEY; CDR2 reads SVGEGT. V shed 9 bases and J shed 1 base, with 12 bases lying between them. The CDR3 runs 13 residues. The DNA for the CDR3 is TGTGCCAGTCTACAGGAGCCGAACACTGAAGCTTTCTTT. Amino acids: CASLQEPNTEAFF.

The table lists this clonotype with many counts. The chain joins TRBV12-3 or TRBV12-4 to TRBJ1-5; D gene uncertain. With 6 bases removed from V and 3 bases from J, the gap between germline ends came to 6 bases. The CDR3 is 12 residues long. The CDR3 loop reads CASRRDNQPQHF. CDR3 in DNA: TGTGCCAGCAGGCGCGACAATCAGCCCCAGCATTTT.

V gene TRBV15 combines with J gene TRBJ2-5, with TRBD2 matching 9 bases. Germline V gene sequence: CDR1 LNHNV, CDR2 YYDKDF (reference sequence). The CDR3 extends over 13 amino acids. V lost 8 bases, J lost 5 bases, and 6 bases stayed unmatched. The CDR3 sequence: CATRRGGRETQYF. The CDR3 coding sequence is TGTGCCACCCGGCGGGGGGGCCGCGAGACCCAGTACTTC.

The rearrangement uses TRBV9 and TRBJ2-3; TRBD2 matches 12 bases. With V trimmed by 4 bases and J by 2 bases, 11 bases remained unmatched. CDR1 is SGDLS and CDR2 is YYNGEE in the germline V gene. The CDR3 runs 18 residues. The chain's CDR3 is CASSPRTSGGPTTDTQYF. The CDR3 DNA follows: TGTGCCAGCAGCCCACGCACTAGCGGGGGGCCGACCACAGATACGCAGTATTTT.

V gene TRBV29-1 combines with J gene TRBJ2-2, with TRBD1 as a possible D gene (6 bases). V dropped 7 bases and J dropped 7 bases, with 10 bases sitting between them. The CDR3 covers 11 residues. Germline assignment: CDR1 SQVTM and CDR2 ANQGSEA. The CDR3 region is CSAQGNGELFF. DNA for the CDR3: TGCAGCGCCCAGGGGAACGGGGAGCTGTTTTTT.

This clonotype has more than one count but fewer than ten. The gene calls are TRBV19 and TRBJ2-1, with 7 nucleotides matching TRBD1. Germline V gene data show CDR1 as LNHDA and CDR2 as SQIVND (reference sequence). V trimming: 4 bases; J trimming: 7 bases; junction bases outside the gene matches: 7. CDR3 size: 14 residues. The CDR3: CASSKGTAQNEQFF. CDR3 coding DNA: TGTGCCAGTAGTAAAGGGACAGCTCAAAATGAGCAGTTCTTC.

This clonotype was detected a few times. V usage is TRBV6-5 and J usage is TRBJ1-1, with 7 bases aligning to TRBD1. J lost 4 bases, V lost 6 bases, and 8 bases had no gene match. The length of the CDR3 is 14 residues. Germline V lookup: CDR1 MNHEY, CDR2 SVGAGI. As DNA, the CDR3 is TGTGCCAGCAGATTACAGGGGATGGGCACTGAAGCTTTCTTT. This translates into CASRLQGMGTEAFF.